These 16 T cell receptor beta chains came from one sample sequenced in a study of cytomegalovirus exposure and HLA in healthy donors. The PCR employed 60 Vbeta primers together with 13 Jbeta primers. Repertoires were generated with immunoSEQ multiplex PCR, while TCRdb's copy carries only in-frame clones and drops some. The sample has 85,000 to 100,000 clones; around 77% are singletons. The sample was PBMCs. These receptors originate from a man aged 50 to 60 in good health and CMV-seropositive.

This clone was counted a single time. V and J are TRBV6-5 and TRBJ1-3; D is perhaps TRBD1 (5 bases). V dropped 6 bases and J dropped 8 bases, with 14 bases sitting between them. Germline V gene lookup returns CDR1 MNHEY and CDR2 SVGAGI. The CDR3 spans 13 residues. Here the CDR3 reads CASRRRREDTIYF. For the CDR3, the DNA is TGTGCCAGCAGGCGGCGCAGGGAGGACACCATATATTTT.

This chain uses TRBV5-1 with TRBJ2-2; D is undetermined. The germline V gene encodes CDR1 SGHRS and CDR2 YFSETQ. Trimming left V 2 bases short and J 0 bases short, with 8 bases between. The CDR3 sequence is 15 residues long. The CDR3 spells CASSLGASNTGELFF. CDR3 coding DNA: TGCGCCAGCAGCTTAGGAGCTTCGAACACCGGGGAGCTGTTTTTT. The full variable domain, its missing parts supplied by reference TRBV5-1 and TRBJ2-2, is KAGVTQTPRYLIKTRGQQVTLSCSPISGHRSVSWYQQTPGQGLQFLFEYFSETQRNKGNFPGRFSGRQFSNSRSEMNVSTLELGDSALYLCASSLGASNTGELFFGEGSRLTVL.

This clone was picked up a small number of times. The chain uses TRBV5-1 and TRBJ2-5; D call uncertain. The CDR3 loop spans 14 amino acids. Germline loops: CDR1 SGHRS, CDR2 YFSETQ. V lost 1 base, J lost 0 bases, and 7 bases lay in between. CDR3 DNA: TGCGCCAGCAGCTTGAACACCAACCAAGAGACCCAGTACTTC. Encoded protein: CASSLNTNQETQYF.

V and J are TRBV4-1 and TRBJ2-2, with 7 bases lining up with TRBD1. Looked up from germline, CDR1 is MGHRA and CDR2 is YSYEKL. This CDR3 comprises 16 residues. Germline trimming cut 0 bases from V and 3 bases from J; bases unmatched to any gene: 4. The CDR3 nucleotides are TGCGCCAGCAGCCAAGACCCGACAGGGTACACCGGGGAGCTGTTTTTT. This gives the protein CASSQDPTGYTGELFF.

The J gene is TRBJ1-1, the V gene TRBV27, with 7 bases aligning to TRBD1. V shed 5 bases and J 6 bases; nucleotides not matched to a gene: 6. CDR3 length: 13 amino acids. The germline CDR1 and CDR2 sequences are MNHEY and SMNVEV (reference sequence). The CDR3 spells CASSLSGGPEAFF. The CDR3, as DNA: TGTGCCAGCAGTCTCTCAGGGGGTCCTGAAGCTTTCTTT.

The rearrangement joins TRBV9 to TRBJ1-3; D is uncertain. Germline V lookup: CDR1 SGDLS, CDR2 YYNGEE. CDR3 length equals 14 residues. Deletions cut 1 base from V and 4 bases from J, with 9 bases between. The CDR3 loop is CASSVHQVGNTIYF. In DNA form, the CDR3 reads TGTGCCAGCAGCGTACACCAGGTGGGAAACACCATATATTTT.

This clone was recorded a few times. The chain uses TRBV18 and TRBJ2-5; tentatively, D is TRBD1 (6 bases). Deletions cut 3 bases from V and 0 bases from J, with 14 bases between. The CDR3 contains 16 residues. Per the germline V gene, CDR1 is KGHSH and CDR2 is LQKENI. The CDR3 loop reads CASSPFRDMYQETQYF. The CDR3 region has the DNA TGTGCCAGCTCACCCTTCCGGGACATGTACCAAGAGACCCAGTACTTC. The whole variable domain, filled in from reference TRBV18 and TRBJ2-5, reads NAGVMQNPRHLVRRRGQEARLRCSPMKGHSHVYWYRQLPEEGLKFMVYLQKENIIDESGMPKERFSAEFPKEGPSILRIQQVVRGDSAAYFCASSPFRDMYQETQYFGPGTRLLVL.

The CDR3 region has the DNA TGCAGCGTTGCCGGGACAGGGTTTTGGGAGCAGTACTTC. Protein sequence: CSVAGTGFWEQYF. The V gene is TRBV29-1, the J gene TRBJ2-7, with 9 positions matching TRBD1. There are 13 residues in the CDR3. Germline values: CDR1 SQVTM, CDR2 ANQGSEA. The trim removed 4 bases at V and 7 bases at J, leaving 8 bases unmatched.

The V and J genes are TRBV19 and TRBJ2-6; D not resolved. Deletions cut 0 bases from V and 4 bases from J, with 10 bases between. The CDR3 is 16 amino acids. CDR1 and CDR2 from the germline V gene are LNHDA and SQIVND (reference sequence). The CDR3 bases are TGTGCCAGTAGTATAGAGGGCTCCGTAGGGGCCAACGTCCTGACTTTC. Its translation is CASSIEGSVGANVLTF. Full variable domain (rest looked up from reference TRBV19 and TRBJ2-6): DGGITQSPKYLFRKEGQNVTLSCEQNLNHDAMYWYRQDPGQGLRLIYYSQIVNDFQKGDIAEGYSVSREKKESFPLTVTSAQKNPTAFYLCASSIEGSVGANVLTFGAGSRLTVL.

The V call is TRBV5-6, the J call TRBJ1-5; 7 nucleotides match TRBD1. V was clipped by 0 bases and J by 11 bases; unmatched bases: 2. In germline, CDR1 is SGHDT, CDR2 YYEEEE. The CDR3 consists of 12 residues. The CDR3 coding sequence is TGTGCCAGCAGCTTGGGTACAGGGGCCCAGCATTTT. Residues: CASSLGTGAQHF.

The chain combines TRBV27 with TRBJ1-3; D remains ambiguous. The CDR3 extends over 15 amino acids. V gave up 2 bases and J gave up 0 bases, with 8 bases separating them. Germline CDR1 reads MNHEY; CDR2 reads SMNVEV (reference sequence). CDR3 nucleotide sequence: TGTGCCAGCAGTTTAGGCGGAATCTCTGGAAACACCATATATTTT. Its translation: CASSLGGISGNTIYF.

The chain employs TRBV19 and TRBJ1-2; D possibly corresponds to TRBD1 (5 bases). Trimming removed 3 bases at V and 8 bases at J, with 10 bases between. The CDR3 runs to 12 residues. Germline V lookup: CDR1 LNHDA, CDR2 SQIVND (reference sequence). The CDR3 region is CASSMGGRGYTF. CDR3 nucleotide sequence: TGTGCCAGTAGTATGGGGGGAAGAGGCTACACCTTC.

The chain carries TRBV11-3 and TRBJ2-5; TRBD2 might be the D (7 bases). CDR3 length: 14 amino acids. In germline, CDR1 is SGHNT, CDR2 YENEEA. V dropped 3 bases and J dropped 4 bases, with 12 bases sitting between them. The CDR3 loop reads CASSLGGAGETQYF. CDR3 in DNA: TGTGCCAGCAGCTTGGGGGGGGCCGGAGAGACCCAGTACTTC.

In this sample, this clone turned up a few times. The CDR3 loop is CASRNRDKAFF. CDR3 DNA sequence: TGTGCCAGCAGGAACAGGGACAAGGCTTTCTTT. The J gene is TRBJ1-1, the V gene TRBV6-5; possible D gene TRBD1, 6 bases. Germline CDR1 reads MNHEY; CDR2 reads SVGAGI. The length of the CDR3 is 11 residues. The V end lost 6 bases, the J end lost 11 bases, and 13 bases lay between the germline ends.

This chain links TRBV7-9 with TRBJ2-7, with TRBD2 identical over 13 bases. CDR1 and CDR2 from the germline V gene are SEHNR and FQNEAQ (reference sequence). J was trimmed by 5 bases and V by 3 bases; bases with no gene match: 4. The CDR3 is made up of 15 amino acids. This CDR3 reads CASSLGLAGLDEQYF. CDR3 coding DNA: TGTGCCAGCAGCTTGGGACTAGCGGGGCTCGACGAGCAGTACTTC. Using reference TRBV7-9 and TRBJ2-7 for the parts outside the CDR3, the full variable domain is DTGVSQNPRHKITKRGQNVTFRCDPISEHNRLYWYRQTLGQGPEFLTYFQNEAQLEKSRLLSDRFSAERPKGSFSTLEIQRTEQGDSAMYLCASSLGLAGLDEQYFGPGTRLTVT.

V is TRBV7-2 and J is TRBJ2-2, with D unclear. The CDR3 runs 15 residues. CDR1 and CDR2 (germline): SGHTA, FQGNSA. Trimming pared 1 base from V and 4 bases from J, leaving 10 bases between. The CDR3 is CASSLVTDTTGELFF. In nucleotides, the CDR3 is TGTGCCAGCAGCTTAGTCACCGACACCACCGGGGAGCTGTTTTTT.